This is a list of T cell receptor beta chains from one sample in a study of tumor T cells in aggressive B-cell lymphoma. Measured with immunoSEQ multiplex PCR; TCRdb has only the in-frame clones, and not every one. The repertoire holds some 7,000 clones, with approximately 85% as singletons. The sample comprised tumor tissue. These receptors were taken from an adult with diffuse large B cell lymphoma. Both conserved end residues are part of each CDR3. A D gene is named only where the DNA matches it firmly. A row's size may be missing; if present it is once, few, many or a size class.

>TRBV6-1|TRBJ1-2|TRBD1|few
TGTGCCAGCAGTGATGTTCGGACAGGTCTCCATGGCTACACCTTC
CASSDVRTGLHGYTF
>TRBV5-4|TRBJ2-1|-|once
TGTGCCAGCAGCTGGTCGCGGTACAATGAGCAGTTCTTC
CASSWSRYNEQFF
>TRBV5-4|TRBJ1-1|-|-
TGTGCCAGCAGCTTGGTAACAGACAACACTGAAGCTTTCTTT
CASSLVTDNTEAFF
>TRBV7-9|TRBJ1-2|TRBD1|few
TGTGCCAGCAGCGCCGCCGGGACAGGGAGGTCAAGCTATGGCTACACCTTC
CASSAAGTGRSSYGYTF
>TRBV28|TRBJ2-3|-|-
TGTGCCAGCAGTTCCTCTGCAGATACGCAGTATTTT
CASSSSADTQYF
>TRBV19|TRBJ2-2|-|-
TGTGCCAGTAGTATAAGGGGGATGGAGAACACCGGGGAGCTGTTTTTT
CASSIRGMENTGELFF
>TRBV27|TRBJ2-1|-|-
TGTGCCAGCAGTTTAAAACTAGTGGGAGCCGATGAGCAGTTCTTC
CASSLKLVGADEQFF
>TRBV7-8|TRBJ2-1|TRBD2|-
TGTGCCAGCAGCATCAGCGGGGGATCCTACAATGAGCAGTTCTTC
CASSISGGSYNEQFF
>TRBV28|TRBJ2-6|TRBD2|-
TGTGCCAGCAGTTTAGTGCGGGGGGGCCCGGACTCTGGGGCCAACGTCCTGACTTTC
CASSLVRGGPDSGANVLTF
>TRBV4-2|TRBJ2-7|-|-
TGTGCCAGCAGCGATGGGACTTCCAGCTCCTACGAGCAGTACTTC
CASSDGTSSSYEQYF
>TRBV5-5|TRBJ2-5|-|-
TGTGCCAGCAGCCCTCCCCGAGAGACCCAGTACTTC
CASSPPRETQYF
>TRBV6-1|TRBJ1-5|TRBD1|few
TGTGCCAGCAGCGACATACCGACAGGGAATCAGCCCCAGCATTTT
CASSDIPTGNQPQHF
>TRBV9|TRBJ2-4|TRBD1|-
TGTGCCAGCAGCGAGGGGGACAGGGGAGACATTCAGTACTTC
CASSEGDRGDIQYF
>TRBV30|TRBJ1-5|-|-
TGTGCCTGGAGTGTGGCCCCTCATCAGCCCCAGCATTTT
CAWSVAPHQPQHF